This TCR beta chain came from a study of human T cells and chemical hapten exposure. Study results and caveats: Expanded TCRs made up significantly more big CDR3 similarity clusters than controls did.

Time point described: patch test 1, 2 weeks after DPC sensitization. Treatment noted: therapeutic diphenylcyclopropenone sensitization with weekly scalp DPC. A note on this clonotype: Its specificity is unknown.

The CDR3 covers 16 residues. Germline assignment: CDR1 MDHEN and CDR2 SYDVKM. V was trimmed by 6 bases and J by 9 bases, leaving 21 bases between them. MiXCR, applied by TCRdb to the RACE reads, yields one record per CDR3 protein. The table records roughly 380,000 distinct CDR3 sequences, approximately 5.1% of them present only once. The source of this sequence is a woman in her forties or fifties with alopecia areata. Some clones in this sample may be carry-over from other donors' samples. The sample here was whole blood, taken in connection with sensitization to the hapten diphenylcyclopropenone (DPC). This rearrangement joins TRBV28 to TRBJ1-6; maybe TRBD1 (5 bases). The CDR3 loop is CASSPRGSQRGSPLHF. The CDR3 DNA follows: TGTGCCAGCAGCCCGAGAGGGAGCCAAAGGGGTTCACCCCTCCACTTT.